This entry is about one T cell receptor beta chain. Its antigen is not known. In germline, CDR1 is SEHNR, CDR2 FQNEAQ (reference sequence). Germline trimming cut 5 bases from V and 6 bases from J; bases unmatched to any gene: 6. The CDR3 is 14 amino acids. This entry is derived from a study of cytomegalovirus exposure and HLA in healthy donors. The PCR was carried out with 60 Vbeta primers and 13 Jbeta primers. TCRdb's table, derived via immunoSEQ multiplex PCR, lists solely in-frame clones and lacks some. The top ten hold around 1.7% of the sample, which has under 300,000 clones, roughly 91% seen once. Study findings and constraints: Immune exposure was documented only through CMV serostatus.

The chain is built from TRBV7-9 and TRBJ2-1, with 8 bases lining up with TRBD2. Sequences were obtained from PBMCs. This receptor was obtained from a girl aged 2 to 10 in good health and CMV-seronegative. The CDR3 here is CASSLGTRFNEQFF. CDR3 in DNA: TGTGCCAGCAGCCTTGGGACTAGATTCAATGAGCAGTTCTTC. The entire variable domain, with the rest obtained from reference TRBV7-9 and TRBJ2-1, is as follows: DTGVSQNPRHKITKRGQNVTFRCDPISEHNRLYWYRQTLGQGPEFLTYFQNEAQLEKSRLLSDRFSAERPKGSFSTLEIQRTEQGDSAMYLCASSLGTRFNEQFFGPGTRLTVL.